A single sample is the source of the 17 T cell receptor beta chains below, sequenced in a study of blood T cell repertoires in COVID-19 (dated by TCRdb to 2020 to 2022). The method behind the library was the immunoSEQ multiplex PCR assay. Not all clones reach the TCRdb copy of this immuneACCESS table, which keeps in-frame sequences only. Checked studies attribute under half of the gap to unresolved V genes and leave the rest unexplained. This sample lists some 63,000 clones; 79% were detected once. Over 30% of the sample goes to the ten largest clones. Sample: peripheral blood. These receptors came from a human donor in a cohort sampled during active COVID-19.

This clone was counted between two and nine times. The rearrangement joins TRBV18 to TRBJ1-3, with D possibly being TRBD1 (6 bases). The CDR3 has 13 amino acids. V was clipped by 5 bases and J by 3 bases, with 8 bases between them. The germline V gene encodes CDR1 KGHSH and CDR2 LQKENI. The CDR3: CASSGQYGNTIYF. The CDR3 DNA is TGTGCCAGCTCAGGACAGTATGGAAACACCATATATTTT.

The V and J genes are TRBV28 and TRBJ1-5, with TRBD1 identical over 8 bases. CDR3 length equals 16 residues. The germline V gene has CDR1 MDHEN and CDR2 SYDVKM. V gave up 1 base and J gave up 6 bases; unmatched junction bases: 8. The chain's CDR3 is CASSLSPGQGSQPQHF. The CDR3 nucleotides are TGTGCCAGCAGTTTATCCCCCGGACAGGGAAGTCAGCCCCAGCATTTT.

This chain links TRBV3-1 (or the pseudogene TRBV3-2) with TRBJ2-3; 13 bases are a match to TRBD2. Germline values: CDR1 LGHDT, CDR2 YNNKEL (reference sequence). There are 14 residues in the CDR3. Germline trimming cut 4 bases from V and 5 bases from J; bases unmatched to any gene: 0. The CDR3 DNA follows: TGTGCCAGCAGCCGGACTAGCGGGAGAGATACGCAGTATTTT. It yields the protein CASSRTSGRDTQYF.

This chain connects TRBV27 to TRBJ2-1; D may be TRBD2 (6 bases). From germline, CDR1 is MNHEY and CDR2 SMNVEV (reference sequence). The CDR3 runs 17 residues. V lost 3 bases and J lost 6, with 21 bases in between. The CDR3, as DNA: TGTGCCAGCAGTTTGTATCAGGGATACGGGAGAAGCAATGAGCAGTTCTTC. Its translation is CASSLYQGYGRSNEQFF.

This chain connects TRBV7-2 to TRBJ1-2; 8 nucleotides align to TRBD1. Per the germline V gene, CDR1 is SGHTA and CDR2 is FQGNSA. The CDR3 is 14 amino acids. The V gene end was trimmed by 2 bases and the J gene end by 9 bases; junction bases not matched to a gene: 8. CDR3 nucleotide sequence: TGTGCCAGCAGCTTAAGACAGGGGAGATGGAGCTACACCTTC. Encoded protein: CASSLRQGRWSYTF.

The V and J genes are TRBV19 and TRBJ1-4; TRBD1 is a possible D gene (5 bases). Trimming removed 3 bases at V and 5 bases at J, with 10 bases between. The CDR3 sequence is 14 residues long. In germline, CDR1 is LNHDA, CDR2 SQIVND (reference sequence). The CDR3 region has the DNA TGTGCCAGTAGTATTCTGGGGCCGAATGAAAAACTGTTTTTT. Its translation: CASSILGPNEKLFF.

V and J are TRBV14 and TRBJ2-3; TRBD1 is a possible D gene (5 bases). V lost 1 base, J lost 4 bases, and 15 bases lay in between. Germline CDR1 is SGHDN and CDR2 is FVKESK. The CDR3 totals 16 residues. CDR3 DNA sequence: TGTGCCAGCAGCCAAGCTTGGGGCTTGGCCGCAGATACGCAGTATTTT. Translated: CASSQAWGLAADTQYF.

This clone was counted once. This chain links TRBV12-3 or TRBV12-4 with TRBJ1-5, with D unresolved. There are 12 residues in the CDR3. V lost 6 bases, J lost 8 bases, and 11 bases lay in between. The CDR3 bases are TGTGCCAGCAGCCTCACAATGGAGCCCCAGCATTTT. Amino acid sequence: CASSLTMEPQHF.

J is TRBJ1-5 and V is TRBV12-5, with D perhaps matching TRBD1 (6 bases). This CDR3 spans 15 amino acids. CDR1 is LGHNT, CDR2 FRNRAP, per germline. V shed 9 bases and J shed 1 base, with 16 bases lying between them. CDR3 region: CASTQDRLSNQPQHF. CDR3 sequence (DNA): TGTGCTAGCACCCAGGACAGACTAAGCAATCAGCCCCAGCATTTT. Full variable domain (rest looked up from reference TRBV12-5 and TRBJ1-5): DARVTQTPRHKVTEMGQEVTMRCQPILGHNTVFWYRQTMMQGLELLAYFRNRAPLDDSGMPKDRFSAEMPDATLATLKIQPSEPRDSAVYFCASTQDRLSNQPQHFGDGTRLSIL.

The rearrangement joins TRBV6-5 to TRBJ1-5; maybe TRBD1 (6 bases). Trimming removed 4 bases at V and 3 bases at J, with 10 bases between. Per the germline V gene, CDR1 is MNHEY and CDR2 is SVGAGI. The CDR3 covers 14 residues. The CDR3 DNA reads TGTGCCAGCAGTTCCTACAGGGACAATCAGCCCCAGCATTTT. Encoded protein: CASSSYRDNQPQHF.

The chain is built from TRBV7-9 and TRBJ1-3; TRBD1 might be the D (5 bases). This CDR3 is built from 13 residues. V dropped 8 bases and J dropped 6 bases, with 14 bases sitting between them. The germline V gene encodes CDR1 SEHNR and CDR2 FQNEAQ (reference sequence). The CDR3 region is CASARGEANTIYF. The DNA for the CDR3 is TGTGCCAGCGCCCGAGGGGAGGCAAACACCATATATTTT.

The chain joins TRBV15 to TRBJ2-7; 10 bases align to TRBD1. Trimming took 0 bases from V and 6 from J; bases not matched to a gene: 8. CDR1 is LNHNV and CDR2 is YYDKDF in the germline V gene (reference sequence). The CDR3 is 16 residues long. The CDR3 loop is CATSREPPGQGFEQYF. The CDR3 coding sequence is TGTGCCACCAGCAGAGAACCCCCGGGACAGGGGTTCGAGCAGTACTTC.

This clone was seen a handful of times. The genes are TRBV2 and TRBJ1-5; weak D call: TRBD1 (6 bases). Germline CDR1 reads SNHLY; CDR2 reads FYNNEI. The CDR3 consists of 11 residues. V was clipped by 6 bases and J by 13 bases, with 13 bases between them. The CDR3 region is CASRGGAGQHF. Here the CDR3 DNA reads TGTGCCAGCAGAGGGGGGGCAGGACAGCATTTT.

This chain joins TRBV7-9 and TRBJ1-2, with TRBD1 matching over 7 bases. The germline V gene encodes CDR1 SEHNR and CDR2 FQNEAQ (reference sequence). This CDR3 region has 13 residues. The V segment lost 1 base and the J segment 7 bases; nucleotides outside the gene matches: 3. Written as DNA, the CDR3 is TGTGCCAGCAGCTTAGATACAGGGGCTGGCTACACCTTC. Translation gives CASSLDTGAGYTF.

J is TRBJ1-3 and V is TRBV28, with 7 bases identical to TRBD1. The CDR3 contains 17 residues. CDR1 MDHEN and CDR2 SYDVKM come from the germline V gene. Trimming cost V 6 bases and J 0 bases; bases outside gene matches: 11. The chain's CDR3 is CASSYSGTVISGNTIYF. The CDR3 DNA sequence: TGTGCCAGCAGCTACTCCGGGACAGTCATCTCTGGAAACACCATATATTTT.

This clone was observed a few times. The V call is TRBV30, the J call TRBJ1-5, with D possibly matching TRBD1 (5 bases). This CDR3 spans 13 amino acids. In germline, CDR1 is GTSNPN, CDR2 SVGIG (reference sequence). V lost 3 bases to trimming and J lost 4 bases, with 10 bases between them. The CDR3 DNA is TGTGCCTGGAGCGAGGACACAAATCAGCCCCAGCATTTT. Translation: CAWSEDTNQPQHF.

The chain links TRBV4-2 to TRBJ1-2, with 9 bases matching TRBD1. Germline loops: CDR1 LGHNA, CDR2 YNFKEQ. V lost 4 bases and J lost 6; bases outside the gene matches: 6. The CDR3 runs 14 residues. Here the CDR3 DNA reads TGTGCCAGCAGCCCCGGGACAGGGAGGGATGGCTACACCTTC. Protein sequence: CASSPGTGRDGYTF.